The clone carrying this T cell receptor (beta chain) has a count of ten or more. As yet, its antigen is unknown. This sample stems from a study of CD8 T cells in ankylosing spondylitis. Trimming took off 7 bases at V and 6 bases at J, with 11 bases between the two ends. There are 12 residues in the CDR3. General study points: Seemingly distinctive of ankylosing spondylitis blood was a TCR beta motif formed by eight highly homologous variants. Earlier work had already found some motif variants in reactive arthritis synovial fluid and blood.

Making the TCR beta libraries involved quantitative 5'-RACE with molecular barcodes. MiXCR, run by TCRdb on the 5' RACE reads, gives a single entry per CDR3 protein. Counted here are under 200,000 distinct CDR3 sequences, approximately 10% occurring once; the ten biggest clones make up about 29%. Sequencing input: blood, either unsorted or a sorted T cell fraction (not recorded which). This chain links TRBV12-3 or TRBV12-4 with TRBJ2-3, with D unresolved. This receptor was obtained from a male donor with ankylosing spondylitis or in good health (not recorded which). CDR3 nucleotide sequence: TGTGCCAGCACCCTGGCGAGGGATACGCAGTATTTT. It codes for CASTLARDTQYF.